The present T cell receptor beta chain was sequenced within a study of T cell repertoires in cytomegalovirus infection. Looking at the study overall: Signatures in public TCR beta sequences pointed to both CMV infection and matching HLA type.

In its sample, this clonotype was seen a few times. Its antigen is still unknown. J was trimmed by 4 bases and V by 4 bases; bases with no gene match: 8. CDR3 length: 16 amino acids. From germline, CDR1 is SGHRS and CDR2 YFSETQ. Whole-study findings and limits: Clonotype analysis showed dominance of the ex vivo response by HLA-C-restricted CMV-specific TCR beta clonotypes. Identification of carriers of CMV plus the relevant HLA was achieved through cumulative public TCR beta family frequency.

MiXCR, applied by TCRdb to the reads, yields one record per CDR3 protein. The sample holds roughly 300,000 distinct CDR3 sequences; more than 20% are singletons and the top ten take roughly 13%. Specimen: PBMCs. The chain couples TRBV5-1 to TRBJ2-3, with 11 bases lining up with TRBD2. This receptor was taken from a human donor in good health (CMV status not recorded). Some clones in this sample may be carry-over from other donors' samples. CDR3 loop: CASSQDTSGGPDTQYF. CDR3 sequence (DNA): TGCGCCAGCAGCCAGGACACTAGCGGGGGACCAGATACGCAGTATTTT. Full variable domain (rest looked up from reference TRBV5-1 and TRBJ2-3): KAGVTQTPRYLIKTRGQQVTLSCSPISGHRSVSWYQQTPGQGLQFLFEYFSETQRNKGNFPGRFSGRQFSNSRSEMNVSTLELGDSALYLCASSQDTSGGPDTQYFGPGTRLTVL.